Presented here are 9 T cell receptor beta chains from one specimen sequenced in a study of human T cells and chemical hapten exposure. One entry per CDR3 protein, called by TCRdb with MiXCR from the RACE reads. This table holds about 360,000 distinct CDR3 sequences, around 7% found once. This sample's time point: patch test 1, 2 weeks after DPC sensitization. Stated treatment: therapeutic diphenylcyclopropenone sensitization with weekly scalp DPC. Sample: whole blood, taken in connection with sensitization to the hapten diphenylcyclopropenone (DPC). The receptors derive from a woman younger than 35 with alopecia areata. Some clones in this sample may be carry-over from other donors' samples.

This clonotype has ten or more counts. This rearrangement joins TRBV15 to TRBJ1-5; D is unresolved. CDR3 length: 14 amino acids. Trimming pared 6 bases from V and 3 bases from J, leaving 12 bases between. The germline V gene encodes CDR1 LNHNV and CDR2 YYDKDF (reference sequence). In DNA, the CDR3 is TGTGCCACCAGACCTGACGGGAACAATCAGCCCCAGCATTTT. Encoded protein: CATRPDGNNQPQHF. Combining the CDR3 with reference TRBV15 and TRBJ1-5 gives the whole variable domain DAMVIQNPRYQVTQFGKPVTLSCSQTLNHNVMYWYQQKSSQAPKLLFHYYDKDFNNEADTPDNFQSRRPNTSFCFLDIRSPGLGDTAMYLCATRPDGNNQPQHFGDGTRLSIL.

This clonotype was picked up a small number of times. The chain couples TRBV12-3 or TRBV12-4 to TRBJ2-1; TRBD2 is a possible D gene (5 bases). This CDR3 region has 13 residues. The V end lost 8 bases, the J end lost 6 bases, and 14 bases lay between the germline ends. The CDR3 loop is CASGMVARNEQFF. As DNA, the CDR3 is TGTGCCAGCGGCATGGTAGCGCGCAATGAGCAGTTCTTC.

This chain uses TRBV10-3 with TRBJ1-6; D not certain. The CDR3 totals 14 residues. V lost 0 bases and J 5 bases, leaving 5 bases between the germline ends. CDR1 ENHRY and CDR2 SYGVKD come from the germline V gene. CDR3 loop: CAISESIHNSPLHF. The CDR3 DNA sequence: TGTGCCATCAGTGAGTCTATCCATAATTCACCCCTCCACTTT.

There are many counts of this clonotype. The genes are TRBV6-2 or TRBV6-3 and TRBJ2-3; D may correspond to TRBD1 or TRBD2 (5 bases each). The length of the CDR3 is 14 residues. Trimming shortened V by 6 bases and J by 4 bases, and 14 bases separated the two germline ends. The germline V gene has CDR1 MNHEY and CDR2 SVGEGT. The CDR3 sequence: CASSDGALPDTQYF. In DNA, the CDR3 is TGTGCCAGCAGCGACGGGGCACTCCCAGATACGCAGTATTTT.

This clonotype qualifies as medium-sized. The genes are TRBV7-9 and TRBJ2-3, with D perhaps matching TRBD1 (6 bases). The germline V gene encodes CDR1 SEHNR and CDR2 FQNEAQ (reference sequence). Trimming cost V 10 bases and J 6 bases, with 23 bases left between them. The CDR3 length is 15 residues. The CDR3: CATEGETARVDTQYF. CDR3 DNA sequence: TGTGCCACCGAGGGGGAGACCGCGAGGGTTGATACGCAGTATTTT. The complete variable domain, with remaining parts taken from reference TRBV7-9 and TRBJ2-3, reads DTGVSQNPRHKITKRGQNVTFRCDPISEHNRLYWYRQTLGQGPEFLTYFQNEAQLEKSRLLSDRFSAERPKGSFSTLEIQRTEQGDSAMYLCATEGETARVDTQYFGPGTRLTVL.

This clonotype came up a few times. This chain uses TRBV18 with TRBJ1-5; maybe TRBD1 (6 bases). V lost 5 bases and J 2 bases, leaving 16 bases between the germline ends. The CDR3 runs 16 residues. The V gene's germline CDR1 is KGHSH and CDR2 LQKENI. The CDR3 nucleotides are TGTGCCAGCTCAGCCGGACAGCCGGCCGGCAATCAGCCCCAGCATTTT. Translated, it gives CASSAGQPAGNQPQHF.

This clonotype has ten or more counts. The rearrangement uses TRBV5-6 and TRBJ2-7, with D perhaps given as TRBD1 or TRBD2 (5 bases each). V was pared by 5 bases and J by 2 bases, with 14 bases between. The germline gives CDR1 SGHDT, CDR2 YYEEEE. The CDR3 runs 14 residues. The CDR3 protein is CASSAWGTAYEQYF. In DNA form, the CDR3 reads TGTGCCAGCAGTGCATGGGGGACGGCCTACGAGCAGTACTTC. Looking up the rest from reference TRBV5-6 and TRBJ2-7 gives the full variable domain: DAGVTQSPTHLIKTRGQQVTLRCSPKSGHDTVSWYQQALGQGPQFIFQYYEEEERQRGNFPDRFSGHQFPNYSSELNVNALLLGDSALYLCASSAWGTAYEQYFGPGTRLTVT.

This clonotype occurred many times. J is TRBJ1-1 and V is TRBV12-3 or TRBV12-4, with D possibly TRBD1 on 6 matching bases. The CDR3 sequence is 15 residues long. Trimming cost V 5 bases and J 3 bases, with 16 bases left between them. As DNA, the CDR3 is TGTGCCAGCAGTCCCCAACAGGGTAGGGACACTGAAGCTTTCTTT. It yields the protein CASSPQQGRDTEAFF.

This clonotype was detected a few times. The J gene is TRBJ2-2, the V gene TRBV24-1, with 8 bases that match TRBD1. Germline V gene data show CDR1 as KGHDR and CDR2 as SFDVKD. The CDR3 length is 13 residues. Trimming took 7 bases from V and 7 from J; bases not matched to a gene: 4. The CDR3, as DNA: TGTGCCACCAGGGGACAGGTCAACGGGGAGCTGTTTTTT. Its translation: CATRGQVNGELFF.